These 4 T cell receptor beta chains share one sample of origin, sequenced in a study of blood T cell repertoires in COVID-19 (dated by TCRdb to about 2020). The protocol used for the library was the immunoSEQ multiplex PCR assay. The clones in this table, taken by TCRdb from immuneACCESS, are in-frame only. Not every clone is retained; where verified, under half of the shortfall comes from an unresolved V gene, and the cause of the rest is unknown. The sample data list 150,000 to 200,000 clones, and about four fifths of these were observed just once. Jointly, the top ten make up around 6.9% of the sample. The specimen sequenced was peripheral blood. These receptors all stem from a man aged 55 to 70 with acute or convalescent COVID-19.

The genes are TRBV5-4 and TRBJ2-5; D is uncertain. V lost 3 bases to trimming and J lost 4 bases, with 10 bases between them. This CDR3 region has 13 residues. In germline, CDR1 is SGHNT, CDR2 YYREEE (reference sequence). In nucleotides, the CDR3 is TGTGCCAGCAGCTCCCGTGAGCGAGAGACCCAGTACTTC. Translated: CASSSRERETQYF.

The rearrangement links TRBV12-5 to TRBJ1-5; 10 bases line up with TRBD1. Unmatched junction bases numbered 6, after V lost 5 bases and J lost 11 bases. The CDR3 is made up of 13 amino acids. Germline V gene data show CDR1 as LGHNT and CDR2 as FRNRAP. In DNA, the CDR3 is TGTGCTAGTGGTGGGACAGGGGTTAAGACCCAGCATTTT. Protein product: CASGGTGVKTQHF.

The chain joins TRBV10-3 to TRBJ2-7; 11 bases are a match to TRBD2. J was trimmed by 0 bases and V by 4 bases; bases with no gene match: 8. The CDR3 is 17 amino acids. The germline V gene has CDR1 ENHRY and CDR2 SYGVKD. CDR3 sequence reads: CAISGRSGGGSSYEQYF. DNA for the CDR3: TGTGCCATCAGTGGTCGTAGCGGGGGGGGGAGCTCCTACGAGCAGTACTTC.

V and J are TRBV18 and TRBJ1-5; TRBD1 aligns across 7 bases. Trimming at V came to 6 bases and at J to 2 bases, leaving 7 bases not matched to a gene. The CDR3 length is 15 residues. CDR1 and CDR2 (germline): KGHSH, LQKENI. The CDR3 loop reads CASSQGGSGNQPQHF. DNA of the CDR3: TGTGCCAGCTCCCAGGGGGGAAGCGGCAATCAGCCCCAGCATTTT. The variable domain in full, with the rest retrieved from reference TRBV18 and TRBJ1-5, is NAGVMQNPRHLVRRRGQEARLRCSPMKGHSHVYWYRQLPEEGLKFMVYLQKENIIDESGMPKERFSAEFPKEGPSILRIQQVVRGDSAAYFCASSQGGSGNQPQHFGDGTRLSIL.